This T cell receptor beta chain comes out of a study of cytomegalovirus exposure and HLA in healthy donors. This clone has a handful of counts. V lost 5 bases to trimming and J lost 1 base, with 8 bases between them. The germline V gene has CDR1 SGHAT and CDR2 FQNNGV. This CDR3 spans 13 amino acids. It was with 60 Vbeta and 13 Jbeta primers that the PCR ran. Profiled with immunoSEQ multiplex PCR; TCRdb holds only in-frame clones, not every one. The sample lists approximately 160,000 clones, around 78% occurring once. This TCR was recovered from a woman aged 50 to 60 in good health and CMV-seropositive. The V and J genes are TRBV11-2 and TRBJ1-1; D not resolved. Sequencing input: PBMCs. CDR3 amino acids: CASSVAGNTEAFF. Written as DNA, the CDR3 is TGTGCCAGCAGCGTCGCGGGGAACACTGAAGCTTTCTTT.